Detailed here is one T cell receptor (beta chain). The data stem from a study of somatic mutations in cytotoxic T cells in rheumatoid arthritis. Study context: There were some V beta antibody-stained T-cell populations flow-sorted at nearly 100% purity, and these included V beta1+ cells sequenced for TCRB.

Assay: immunoSEQ multiplex PCR; the TCRdb copy retains only in-frame clones and omits some. The sample lists roughly 35,000 clones, about four fifths occurring once. The receptor was isolated from a man aged 35-49 years in good health. Sequencing was done on a sample of CD8+ T cells sorted from blood.

CDR3 in DNA: TGCGCCAGCAGCGTGGGACTAGCCTCCTACAATGAGCAGTTCTTC. It yields the protein CASSVGLASYNEQFF. This chain joins TRBV5-1 and TRBJ2-1, with 9 bases fitting TRBD2. Germline V CDR1 and CDR2: SGHRS, YFSETQ. The CDR3 sequence is 15 residues long. The trim removed 4 bases at V and 0 bases at J, leaving 2 bases unmatched.